These T cell receptor beta chains were read from a single sample in a study of technical replicates of blood from a handful of donors. Profiling relied on immunoSEQ multiplex PCR, and the TCRdb table lists in-frame clones only, not all of them. The data show some 56,000 clones, approximately 92% seen once. Material for sequencing was PBMCs. These receptors all come from a human donor in good health. Some clones in this sample may be carry-over from other donors' samples. Both conserved end residues are part of each CDR3. Fields, in order: CDR3 length, V gene, D gene, J gene, clone size, CDR3 protein, CDR3 DNA. D genes are given only for firm matches. Size values are once, few and many counts, or a class for expanded clones, and some rows have none.

length: 15
V: TRBV7-6
D: TRBD1
J: TRBJ1-6
size: .
CDR3: CASSLNRGYNSPLHF
DNA: TGTGCCAGCAGCTTGAACAGGGGATATAATTCACCCCTCCACTTT

length: 13
V: TRBV5-1
D: .
J: TRBJ1-2
size: .
CDR3: CASSYAGENGYTF
DNA: TGCGCCAGCAGCTATGCAGGGGAAAATGGCTACACCTTC

length: 15
V: TRBV27
D: .
J: TRBJ1-1
size: .
CDR3: CASSSAGVRNTEAFF
DNA: TGTGCCAGCAGTTCGGCGGGGGTTCGGAACACTGAAGCTTTCTTT

length: 17
V: TRBV7-9
D: TRBD1
J: TRBJ2-3
size: .
CDR3: CASSYTGQGLGTDTQYF
DNA: TGTGCCAGCAGCTACACCGGACAGGGCCTGGGCACAGATACGCAGTATTTT

length: 12
V: TRBV6-1
D: .
J: TRBJ2-7
size: .
CDR3: CASRGDIYEQYF
DNA: TGTGCCAGCAGAGGGGACATCTACGAGCAGTACTTC

length: 14
V: TRBV7-2
D: .
J: TRBJ2-1
size: .
CDR3: CASSLGGRYNEQFF
DNA: TGTGCCAGCAGCTTAGGGGGCAGGTACAATGAGCAGTTCTTC

length: 13
V: TRBV9
D: .
J: TRBJ1-1
size: .
CDR3: CASSVDGRTEAFF
DNA: TGTGCCAGCAGCGTAGATGGGAGGACTGAAGCTTTCTTT

length: 12
V: TRBV2
D: .
J: TRBJ2-1
size: .
CDR3: CASSVEANEQFF
DNA: TGTGCCAGCAGTGTAGAGGCCAATGAGCAGTTCTTC

length: 14
V: TRBV6-1
D: TRBD1
J: TRBJ1-6
size: .
CDR3: CASSEGQGNSPLHF
DNA: TGTGCCAGCAGTGAGGGACAGGGTAATTCACCCCTCCACTTT

length: 14
V: TRBV7-2
D: .
J: TRBJ2-5
size: .
CDR3: CASSLAGAVETQYF
DNA: TGTGCCAGCAGCCTCGCGGGGGCCGTAGAGACCCAGTACTTC

length: 14
V: TRBV5-1
D: .
J: TRBJ2-7
size: .
CDR3: CASSLGGGSYEQYF
DNA: TGCGCCAGCAGCTTGGGCGGCGGCAGCTACGAGCAGTACTTC

length: 16
V: TRBV7-7
D: TRBD2
J: TRBJ2-2
size: .
CDR3: CASSLAPAGGTGELFF
DNA: TGTGCCAGCAGCTTAGCCCCAGCGGGAGGAACCGGGGAGCTGTTTTTT

length: 14
V: TRBV7-2
D: TRBD2
J: TRBJ2-7
size: .
CDR3: CASRWTSGIYEQYF
DNA: TGTGCCAGCAGATGGACTAGCGGGATCTACGAGCAGTACTTC

length: 14
V: TRBV29-1
D: .
J: TRBJ2-1
size: .
CDR3: CSVRAGSSYNEQFF
DNA: TGCAGCGTTAGGGCGGGAAGCTCCTACAATGAGCAGTTCTTC

length: 15
V: TRBV7-3
D: TRBD1
J: TRBJ2-5
size: .
CDR3: CASSAGQGAGETQYF
DNA: TGTGCCAGCAGCGCGGGACAGGGGGCGGGAGAGACCCAGTACTTC

length: 16
V: TRBV4-1
D: TRBD2
J: TRBJ2-2
size: .
CDR3: CASSPTSGSRTGELFF
DNA: TGCGCCAGCAGCCCAACTAGCGGGAGCAGGACCGGGGAGCTGTTTTTT

length: 15
V: TRBV7-3
D: TRBD2
J: TRBJ2-1
size: .
CDR3: CASSSGLAGGSEQFF
DNA: TGTGCCAGCAGCTCGGGACTAGCGGGAGGCTCTGAGCAGTTCTTC

length: 16
V: TRBV4-2
D: TRBD2
J: TRBJ2-7
size: .
CDR3: CASSQTTSGGSYEQYF
DNA: TGTGCCAGCAGCCAAACCACTAGCGGGGGCTCCTACGAGCAGTACTTC

length: 14
V: TRBV7-3
D: .
J: TRBJ2-2
size: .
CDR3: CASSKYSGTGELFF
DNA: TGTGCCAGCAGCAAATATAGCGGCACCGGGGAGCTGTTTTTT

length: 14
V: TRBV25-1
D: .
J: TRBJ1-2
size: once
CDR3: CASSEYTAGYGYTF
DNA: TGTGCCAGCAGTGAATATACGGCAGGGTATGGCTACACCTTC

length: 16
V: TRBV2
D: TRBD2
J: TRBJ2-2
size: .
CDR3: CASTDWGSGSTGELFF
DNA: TGTGCCAGCACCGACTGGGGTAGCGGGAGTACCGGGGAGCTGTTTTTT

length: 17
V: TRBV7-3
D: TRBD2
J: TRBJ2-5
size: .
CDR3: CASSPRVAGGVRETQYF
DNA: TGTGCCAGCAGCCCGCGGGTAGCGGGAGGGGTTAGGGAGACCCAGTACTTC

length: 17
V: TRBV4-1
D: TRBD2
J: TRBJ2-7
size: .
CDR3: CASSQGQRGLSSYEQYF
DNA: TGCGCCAGCAGCCAAGGTCAGCGGGGCCTCAGCTCCTACGAGCAGTACTTC

length: 13
V: TRBV19
D: .
J: TRBJ1-5
size: .
CDR3: CASSSYPNQPQHF
DNA: TGTGCCAGTAGCTCCTACCCCAATCAGCCCCAGCATTTT

length: 14
V: TRBV4-3
D: TRBD2
J: TRBJ2-7
size: .
CDR3: CASSQDSGGGPVYF
DNA: TGCGCCAGCAGCCAAGATTCCGGGGGAGGGCCGGTTTACTTC

length: 15
V: TRBV7-2
D: .
J: TRBJ1-6
size: .
CDR3: CASSPPDGQNSPLHF
DNA: TGTGCCAGCAGCCCCCCCGATGGTCAGAATTCACCCCTCCACTTT

length: 13
V: TRBV5-1
D: TRBD1
J: TRBJ1-2
size: .
CDR3: CASSKDRVYGYTF
DNA: TGCGCCAGCAGCAAAGACAGGGTGTATGGCTACACCTTC

length: 11
V: TRBV19
D: .
J: TRBJ2-1
size: .
CDR3: CASSMRNEQFF
DNA: TGTGCCAGTAGTATGAGGAATGAGCAGTTCTTC

length: 15
V: TRBV4-2
D: .
J: TRBJ1-6
size: .
CDR3: CASSQVVERDSPLHF
DNA: TGTGCCAGCAGCCAAGTAGTCGAACGGGATTCACCCCTCCACTTT

length: 16
V: TRBV7-2
D: TRBD2
J: TRBJ2-2
size: .
CDR3: CASSLGLAENTGELFF
DNA: TGTGCCAGCAGCTTAGGGCTAGCGGAAAACACCGGGGAGCTGTTTTTT

length: 16
V: TRBV18
D: TRBD1
J: TRBJ2-7
size: .
CDR3: CASSSQDGTGGYEQYF
DNA: TGTGCCAGCTCCTCGCAAGACGGGACAGGGGGCTACGAGCAGTACTTC

length: 14
V: TRBV27
D: .
J: TRBJ1-2
size: .
CDR3: CASSWGGGAGGYTF
DNA: TGTGCCAGCAGTTGGGGCGGGGGTGCGGGTGGCTACACCTTC